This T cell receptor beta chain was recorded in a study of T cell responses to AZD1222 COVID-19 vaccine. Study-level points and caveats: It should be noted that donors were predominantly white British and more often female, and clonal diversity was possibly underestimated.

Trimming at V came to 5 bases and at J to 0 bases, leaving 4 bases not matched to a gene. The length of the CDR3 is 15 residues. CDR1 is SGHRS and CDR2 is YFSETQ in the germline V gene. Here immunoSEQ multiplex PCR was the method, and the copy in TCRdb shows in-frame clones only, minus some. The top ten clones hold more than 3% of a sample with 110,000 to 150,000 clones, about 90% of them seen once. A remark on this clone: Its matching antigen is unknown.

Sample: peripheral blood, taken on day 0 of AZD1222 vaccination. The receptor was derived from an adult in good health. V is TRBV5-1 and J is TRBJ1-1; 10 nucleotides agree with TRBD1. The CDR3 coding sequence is TGCGCCAGCAGTAAGGGACAGGGGCTGAACACTGAAGCTTTCTTT. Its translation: CASSKGQGLNTEAFF.